This TCR beta chain was captured in a study of T cells in localized non-small cell lung cancer. The data were produced by immunoSEQ multiplex PCR, yet TCRdb's version contains in-frame clones alone and is incomplete. The data show approximately 15,000 clones, 85% seen once. The CDR3 is 15 amino acids. Per the germline V gene, CDR1 is MDHEN and CDR2 is SYDVKM. The trim removed 3 bases at V and 4 bases at J, leaving 8 bases unmatched. Study observations and caveats: With higher T cell density in blood came longer overall survival. Tumor trailed uninvolved adjacent lung in T cell clonality, which peaked there. A median of 57 of the top 100 tumor clones appeared in adjacent lung, which was paired and uninvolved.

As to this clone: Its antigen is undetermined.

This clonotype originated in a female donor at least 60 years old with stage I squamous cell lung carcinoma. This chain links TRBV28 with TRBJ1-2; 7 bases line up with TRBD1. The sample consisted of peripheral blood, taken before any cancer treatment. CDR3 protein: CASSLGGGAGYGYTF. The CDR3 coding sequence is TGTGCCAGCAGTTTGGGAGGGGGCGCAGGCTATGGCTACACCTTC.